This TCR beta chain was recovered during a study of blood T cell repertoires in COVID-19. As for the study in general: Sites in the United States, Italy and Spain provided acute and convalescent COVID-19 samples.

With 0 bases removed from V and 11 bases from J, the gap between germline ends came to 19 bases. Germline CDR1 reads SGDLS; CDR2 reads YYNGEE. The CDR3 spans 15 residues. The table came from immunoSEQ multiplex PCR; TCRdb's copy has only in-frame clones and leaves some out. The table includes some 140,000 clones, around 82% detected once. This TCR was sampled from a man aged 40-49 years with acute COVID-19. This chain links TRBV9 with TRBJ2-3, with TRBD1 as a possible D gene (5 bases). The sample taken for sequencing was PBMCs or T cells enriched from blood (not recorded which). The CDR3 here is CASSVALGAELKQYF. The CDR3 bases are TGTGCCAGCAGCGTAGCTCTTGGGGCTGAGCTAAAGCAGTATTTT.